Here is one T cell receptor beta chain with its context. This entry comes from a study of blood T cell repertoires in COVID-19. Study in general: Samples came from the United States, Italy and Spain, spanning acute and convalescent COVID-19. PBMCs, B-cell-depleted T cells, or T cells provided the cDNA or gDNA that made up the material.

Some clones are missing from TCRdb's copy, which holds only in-frame ones; the method was immunoSEQ multiplex PCR. The table includes 260,000 or so clones, around 84% detected once. From germline, CDR1 is KGHSH and CDR2 LQKENI. Trimming shortened V by 5 bases and J by 3 bases, and 14 bases separated the two germline ends. CDR3 length: 15 amino acids. Sequenced sample: PBMCs or T cells enriched from blood (not recorded which). This TCR came from a woman aged 50 to 65 who had recovered from COVID-19. The chain recombines TRBV18 with TRBJ1-5; D ambiguous. CDR3 nucleotides: TGTGCCAGCTCAGTGTCCGGGAGATACAATCAGCCCCAGCATTTT. As protein: CASSVSGRYNQPQHF. Filled out from reference TRBV18 and TRBJ1-5, the complete variable domain reads NAGVMQNPRHLVRRRGQEARLRCSPMKGHSHVYWYRQLPEEGLKFMVYLQKENIIDESGMPKERFSAEFPKEGPSILRIQQVVRGDSAAYFCASSVSGRYNQPQHFGDGTRLSIL.